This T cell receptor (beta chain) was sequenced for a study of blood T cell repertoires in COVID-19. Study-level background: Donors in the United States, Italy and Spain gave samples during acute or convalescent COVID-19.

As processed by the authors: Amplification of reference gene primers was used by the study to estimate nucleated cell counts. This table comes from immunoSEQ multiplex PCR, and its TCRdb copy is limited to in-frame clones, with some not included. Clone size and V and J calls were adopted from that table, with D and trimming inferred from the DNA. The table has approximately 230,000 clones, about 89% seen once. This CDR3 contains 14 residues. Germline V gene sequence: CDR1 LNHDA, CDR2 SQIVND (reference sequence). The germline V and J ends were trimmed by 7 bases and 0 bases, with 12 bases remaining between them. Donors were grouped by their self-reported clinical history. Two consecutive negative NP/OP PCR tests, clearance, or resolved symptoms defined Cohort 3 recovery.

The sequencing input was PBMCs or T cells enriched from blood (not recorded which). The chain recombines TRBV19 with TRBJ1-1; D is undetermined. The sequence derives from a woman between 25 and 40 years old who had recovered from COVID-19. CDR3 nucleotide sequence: TGTGCCAGTACCCCGGGGAGGTTGAACACTGAAGCTTTCTTT. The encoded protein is CASTPGRLNTEAFF.